The clone carrying this TCR beta chain has ten or more counts. Its specificity is not known. These data are taken from a study of T-cell memory formation after mild COVID-19. Study results and caveats: Researchers found some responding clones in pre-infection memory, a sign that cross-reactive memory joined.

The V end lost 1 base, the J end lost 3 bases, and 12 bases lay between the germline ends. Germline V gene data show CDR1 as MNHEY and CDR2 as SVGAGI. The CDR3 totals 15 residues. TCRdb analysed the 5' RACE reads with MiXCR anew, one entry per CDR3 protein. The sample has 45,000 to 65,000 distinct CDR3 sequences, roughly 9% seen once. The V and J genes are TRBV6-5 and TRBJ2-5; possibly TRBD2 for D (7 bases). Sequencing was carried out using PBMCs or a T cell subset sorted from them (not recorded which). This receptor was obtained from an adult woman who had mild COVID-19 (a few samples of this study predate the infection). Cell type and time point are not known. The DNA of the CDR3 is TGTGCCAGCAGTTACTTGGGGGGGGCCAAAGAGACCCAGTACTTC. It yields the protein CASSYLGGAKETQYF.